This T cell receptor (beta chain) is from a study of cytomegalovirus exposure and HLA in healthy donors. Comments on this clone: What it binds is not known.

Notes on the study in general: Fewer N-insertions than the approximately 700-donor mean were reportedly shown by an Asian-associated ancestry cluster in a later analysis. Several of the most significant clusters appeared, in a later analysis, to be linked to common viral pathogens. Certain sequence variants were highly shared and formed a cluster, and this cluster was likely a sequencing artifact.

The length of the CDR3 is 15 residues. Germline CDR1 is KGHSY and CDR2 is FQNENV. Trimming removed 0 bases at V and 4 bases at J, with 7 bases between. Use of 60 Vbeta and 13 Jbeta primers characterized the PCR. Using immunoSEQ multiplex PCR, the repertoire was profiled, and TCRdb retains in-frame clones only, with some absent. This table has some 240,000 clones, around nine tenths appearing once. Sequenced material: PBMCs. The sequence was obtained from a girl between 2 and 10 years old in good health and CMV-seronegative. J is TRBJ1-6 and V is TRBV16; a weak D match, TRBD1 (5 bases). This chain's CDR3 is CASSQSGGYNSPLHF. The CDR3 DNA sequence: TGTGCCAGCAGCCAATCGGGGGGTTATAATTCACCCCTCCACTTT. Supplemented by reference TRBV16 and TRBJ1-6, the full variable domain reads GEEVAQTPKHLVRGEGQKAKLYCAPIKGHSYVFWYQQVLKNEFKFLISFQNENVFDETGMPKERFSAKCLPNSPCSLEIQATKLEDSAVYFCASSQSGGYNSPLHFGNGTRLTVT.